The text below deals with one T cell receptor (beta chain). Enrolled during active infection, Seattle patients were then followed longitudinally. Clones were sequenced by immunoSEQ multiplex PCR, and TCRdb holds only the in-frame ones, with some missing. The sample lists more than 350,000 clones, around 87% occurring once. These data are taken from a study of blood T cell repertoires in COVID-19. Study-level information: T cells, B-cell-depleted T cells, or PBMCs supplied cDNA or gDNA.

This clonotype originated in a woman in her twenties or thirties with COVID-19, enrolled during active disease. Input material: peripheral blood.

CDR3 region: CASSPLVAVRSGANVLTF. Written as DNA, the CDR3 is TGCGCCAGCAGCCCCCTAGTTGCGGTTCGCTCTGGGGCCAACGTCCTGACTTTC. This rearrangement joins TRBV5-1 to TRBJ2-6, with D hard to call. The CDR3 consists of 18 residues. Deletions cut 4 bases from V and 0 bases from J, with 17 bases between. Germline V CDR1 and CDR2: SGHRS, YFSETQ.